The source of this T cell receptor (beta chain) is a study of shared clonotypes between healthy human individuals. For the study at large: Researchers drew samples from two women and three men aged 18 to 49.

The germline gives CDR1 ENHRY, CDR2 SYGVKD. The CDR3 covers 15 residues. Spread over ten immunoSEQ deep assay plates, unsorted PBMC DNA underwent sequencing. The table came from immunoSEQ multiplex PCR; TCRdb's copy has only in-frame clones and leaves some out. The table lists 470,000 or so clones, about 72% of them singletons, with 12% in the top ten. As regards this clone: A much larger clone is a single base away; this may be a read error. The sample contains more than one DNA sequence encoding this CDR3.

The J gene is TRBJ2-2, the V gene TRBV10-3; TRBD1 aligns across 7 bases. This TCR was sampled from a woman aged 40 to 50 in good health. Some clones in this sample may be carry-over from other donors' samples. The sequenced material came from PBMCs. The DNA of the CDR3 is TGTGCCATCAGTGAGGGGACAGCGAACACCGGGGAGCTGTTCTTT. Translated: CAISEGTANTGELFF.